The 21 T cell receptor beta chains below all came from one sample that was sequenced in a study of control samples from healthy donors and cancer patients. The protocol was immunoSEQ multiplex PCR, while the TCRdb copy is restricted to in-frame clones and leaves out a portion. The sample gives 85,000 to 95,000 clones, around 82% of which show up once; 8.5% to 10% is in the top ten. Specimen: blood. Receptors were obtained from an older woman in good health.

V is TRBV15 and J is TRBJ2-4; D is unclear. CDR1 and CDR2 from the germline V gene are LNHNV and YYDKDF (reference sequence). The CDR3 has 17 residues. The ends were cut back, 0 bases at V and 0 bases at J, with 12 bases in the middle. The CDR3 region has the DNA TGTGCCACCAGCAGAGACCCTCGGGCCGAAGCCAAAAACATTCAGTACTTC. It codes for CATSRDPRAEAKNIQYF.

The genes are TRBV5-4 and TRBJ2-2; 9 nucleotides match TRBD1. The germline V gene has CDR1 SGHNT and CDR2 YYREEE (reference sequence). The J segment lost 0 bases and the V segment lost 2 bases, leaving 5 bases of the junction unmatched. The CDR3 has 17 residues. The CDR3 here is CASSLRQGVANTGELFF. The DNA for the CDR3 is TGTGCCAGCAGCTTAAGACAGGGGGTAGCGAACACCGGGGAGCTGTTTTTT.

The genes are TRBV12-3 or TRBV12-4 and TRBJ2-1, with unresolved D. Trimming stripped 5 bases from V and 9 bases from J, with 14 bases between. This CDR3 is 13 amino acids long. This CDR3 is CASSRDWGGEQFF. CDR3 coding DNA: TGTGCCAGCAGTCGAGACTGGGGTGGTGAGCAGTTCTTC.

The chain combines TRBV7-2 with TRBJ2-7, with 12 bases identical to TRBD1. The CDR3 has 13 amino acids. V was clipped by 4 bases and J by 7 bases; unmatched bases: 2. The germline V gene has CDR1 SGHTA and CDR2 FQGNSA. DNA of the CDR3: TGTGCCAGCAGCTGGGACAGGGGGCGGGAGCAGTACTTC. The encoded protein is CASSWDRGREQYF.

The CDR3 reads CASSQVGSGGLSIQYF. For the CDR3, the DNA is TGCGCCAGCAGCCAAGTCGGTTCCGGAGGGCTGAGCATTCAGTACTTC. The rearrangement joins TRBV4-3 to TRBJ2-4, with a tentative D call TRBD2 (6 bases). Germline CDR1 and CDR2: LGHNA and YSLEER. Deletions cut 1 base from V and 9 bases from J, with 19 bases between. The CDR3 covers 16 residues.

The chain uses TRBV11-3 and TRBJ2-1; a possible D gene is TRBD1 (7 bases). In germline, CDR1 is SGHNT, CDR2 YENEEA. CDR3 length: 14 residues. V lost 5 bases, J lost 3 bases, and 11 bases lay in between. The CDR3 reads CASSPGDSYNEQFF. The CDR3 bases are TGTGCCAGCAGCCCGGGGGACAGCTACAATGAGCAGTTCTTC.

The CDR3 loop reads CASSNRQGGMNTEAFF. As DNA, the CDR3 is TGTGCCAGCAGTAACCGACAGGGCGGGATGAACACTGAAGCTTTCTTT. The V and J genes are TRBV6-6 and TRBJ1-1; 7 positions agree with TRBD1. V shed 5 bases, J shed 0 bases, and the junction held 9 bases outside the gene matches. The CDR3 has 16 amino acids. CDR1 is MNHNY, CDR2 SVGAGI, per germline (reference sequence).

The chain employs TRBV5-4 and TRBJ2-2, with D uncertain. This CDR3 spans 15 amino acids. Trimming took off 5 bases at V and 0 bases at J, with 11 bases between the two ends. Germline CDR1 reads SGHNT; CDR2 reads YYREEE (reference sequence). The CDR3 reads CASSSDPANTGELFF. Written as DNA, the CDR3 is TGTGCCAGCAGTTCGGACCCTGCGAACACCGGGGAGCTGTTTTTT.

The chain joins TRBV28 to TRBJ1-2; TRBD1 matches at 9 bases. The CDR3 sequence is 14 residues long. The V gene end was trimmed by 6 bases and the J gene end by 4 bases; junction bases not matched to a gene: 6. The germline V gene encodes CDR1 MDHEN and CDR2 SYDVKM. The CDR3 nucleotides read TGTGCCAGCAGGGAAACAGGGGGCAGCTATGGCTACACCTTC. Protein sequence: CASRETGGSYGYTF.

The chain joins TRBV21-1 to TRBJ1-3. TRBV21-1 is an annotated pseudogene. The CDR3 covers 19 residues. The CDR3 DNA sequence: TGTGCCAGCAGCAACACTCTAGGAGGTTTCCTCCACTCTGGAAACACCATATATTTT. Residues: CASSNTLGGFLHSGNTIYF.

The rearrangement links TRBV5-1 to TRBJ2-2, with 8 nucleotides matching TRBD1. The CDR3 has 14 amino acids. Per germline, CDR1 SGHRS and CDR2 YFSETQ. After removal of 4 bases from V and 10 bases from J, the junction contained 9 bases not matched to a gene. The DNA for the CDR3 is TGCGCCAGCAGCCGGGGGACAGGAGGGGAGGAGCTGTTTTTT. This gives the protein CASSRGTGGEELFF.

The chain uses TRBV10-2 and TRBJ1-6; TRBD1 matches at 8 bases. This CDR3 has 15 amino acids. CDR1 WSHSY and CDR2 SAAADI come from the germline V gene. J lost 7 bases, V lost 3 bases, and 5 bases had no gene match. DNA for the CDR3: TGCGCCAGCAGTGACTTAGGGACAGGAAATTCACCCCTCCACTTT. Encoded protein: CASSDLGTGNSPLHF.

The CDR3 region is CASSLRDRDYRSYNSPLHF. CDR3 in DNA: TGTGCCAGCAGTTTACGGGACAGGGACTACAGGTCCTATAATTCACCCCTCCACTTT. The chain employs TRBV27 and TRBJ1-6, with 9 bases that match TRBD1. This CDR3 has 19 amino acids. The germline CDR1 and CDR2 sequences are MNHEY and SMNVEV (reference sequence). J was trimmed by 1 base and V by 2 bases; bases with no gene match: 9.

The rearrangement joins TRBV3-1 (or the pseudogene TRBV3-2) to TRBJ2-2; tentative D call: TRBD1 (6 bases). This CDR3 comprises 15 residues. The ends were cut back, 4 bases at V and 4 bases at J, with 13 bases in the middle. Germline V gene sequence: CDR1 LGHDT, CDR2 YNNKEL (reference sequence). CDR3 protein: CASSLGGPGTGELFF. CDR3 sequence (DNA): TGTGCCAGCAGCCTAGGGGGACCTGGCACCGGGGAGCTGTTTTTT.

CDR3 residues: CASSPEFQTDYNQPQHF. The CDR3 nucleotides read TGTGCCAGCAGCCCCGAGTTTCAGACAGACTACAATCAGCCCCAGCATTTT. This sequence joins TRBV7-8 and TRBJ1-5; possible D gene TRBD1, 5 bases. There are 17 residues in the CDR3. V dropped 5 bases and J dropped 3 bases, with 20 bases sitting between them. Germline CDR1 SGHVS, CDR2 FQNEAQ.

The chain uses TRBV20-1 and TRBJ1-1; 10 bases agree with TRBD1. Germline lookup yields CDR1 DFQATT and CDR2 SNEGSKA (reference sequence). V shed 3 bases, J shed 4 bases, and the junction held 8 bases outside the gene matches. The CDR3 covers 15 residues. CDR3 residues: CSASPLGQGGTEAFF. CDR3 in DNA: TGCAGTGCTAGTCCATTAGGACAGGGGGGCACTGAAGCTTTCTTT.

J is TRBJ2-7 and V is TRBV7-2; 10 nucleotides align to TRBD1. Germline loops: CDR1 SGHTA, CDR2 FQGNSA. The V and J ends lost 4 bases and 3 bases, in that order; junction bases with no gene match: 6. There are 15 residues in the CDR3. The CDR3 spells CASSSMGQGLYEQYF. The CDR3 nucleotides read TGTGCCAGCAGCTCAATGGGACAGGGGCTCTACGAGCAGTACTTC.

The chain joins TRBV6-1 to TRBJ1-6; TRBD1 matches 7 bases. The germline V gene encodes CDR1 MNHNS and CDR2 SASEGT. The CDR3 extends over 13 amino acids. The junction had 6 bases not matched to a gene; V was cut back by 2 bases and J by 14 bases. CDR3 coding DNA: TGTGCCAGCAGTGAAAAGGGGGCCGGCACCCTCCACTTT. Protein: CASSEKGAGTLHF.

CDR3 loop: CASSEWGGDQPQHF. The CDR3 nucleotides read TGCGCCAGCAGTGAGTGGGGGGGGGATCAGCCCCAGCATTTT. This chain uses TRBV10-2 with TRBJ1-5, with D possibly TRBD1 on 5 matching bases. V was cut by 1 base and J by 5 bases, with 9 bases left in between. Germline CDR1 is WSHSY and CDR2 is SAAADI. CDR3 size: 14 residues.

The V call is TRBV24-1, the J call TRBJ2-1; 12 positions match TRBD2. The germline gives CDR1 KGHDR, CDR2 SFDVKD. CDR3 length: 15 amino acids. Trimming took 4 bases from V and 7 from J; bases not matched to a gene: 4. CDR3 nucleotides: TGTGCCACCAGTGACCACCTAGCGGGGGGGAATGAGCAGTTCTTC. Translated: CATSDHLAGGNEQFF.

Of note for this clone: The sample contains more than one DNA sequence encoding this CDR3. The chain joins TRBV6-5 to TRBJ1-2; tentative D call: TRBD1 (5 bases). The ends were cut back, 2 bases at V and 3 bases at J, with 7 bases in the middle. Germline-derived CDR1 and CDR2 are MNHEY and SVGAGI. This CDR3 contains 13 residues. The chain's CDR3 is CASSYGGDYGYTF. CDR3 in DNA: TGTGCCAGCAGTTACGGGGGGGACTATGGCTACACCTTC.